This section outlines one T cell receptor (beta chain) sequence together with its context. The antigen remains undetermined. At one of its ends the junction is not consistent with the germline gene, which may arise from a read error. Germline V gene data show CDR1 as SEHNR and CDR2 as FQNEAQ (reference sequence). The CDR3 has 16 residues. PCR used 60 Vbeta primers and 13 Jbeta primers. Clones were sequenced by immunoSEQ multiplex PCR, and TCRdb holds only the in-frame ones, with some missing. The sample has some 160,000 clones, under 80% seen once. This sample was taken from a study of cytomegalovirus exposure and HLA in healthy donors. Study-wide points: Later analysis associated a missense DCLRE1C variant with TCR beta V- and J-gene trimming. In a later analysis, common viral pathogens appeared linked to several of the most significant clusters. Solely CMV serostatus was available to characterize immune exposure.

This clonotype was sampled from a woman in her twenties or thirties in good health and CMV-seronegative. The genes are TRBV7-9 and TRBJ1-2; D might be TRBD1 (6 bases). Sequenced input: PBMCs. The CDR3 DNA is TGTTCCAGCAGCTTAGATAGGGGGAGCGACAGCTATGGCTACACCTTC. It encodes CSSSLDRGSDSYGYTF.